The T cell receptor (beta chain) described here comes from a study of T-cell memory formation after mild COVID-19. TCRdb ran MiXCR on the 5' RACE reads and lists one entry per CDR3 protein. The data show roughly 510,000 distinct CDR3 sequences, 15% to 20% seen once. Only a few counts were recorded for this clonotype. Its antigen is not identified. The V and J ends lost 6 bases and 2 bases, in that order; junction bases with no gene match: 11. CDR3 length: 16 amino acids. CDR1 SQVTM and CDR2 ANQGSEA come from the germline V gene. Points from the study as a whole: The appearance of some responding clones in pre-infection memory suggested that cross-reactive memory joined.

The clonotype comes from an adult woman who had mild COVID-19 (a few samples of this study predate the infection). Cell type and time point are not known. The rearrangement uses TRBV29-1 and TRBJ2-3; 10 nucleotides match TRBD1. Sequencing input: PBMCs or a T cell subset sorted from them (not recorded which). This chain's CDR3 is CSVKNFGTGATDTQYF. CDR3 sequence (DNA): TGCAGCGTGAAAAACTTCGGGACAGGGGCCACAGATACGCAGTATTTT.